These 25 T cell receptor beta chains came from one sample sequenced in a study of blood T cell repertoires in COVID-19. TCRdb keeps only in-frame clones here, not all; method: immunoSEQ multiplex PCR. The data show about 28,000 clones, around 90% seen once. The material sequenced was peripheral blood. Receptor source: a man aged 60 to 75 with active COVID-19.

The CDR3 loop reads CASKAGLARDEQYF. The CDR3 bases are TGTGCCAGCAAGGCGGGACTAGCTCGCGACGAGCAGTACTTC. The J gene is TRBJ2-7, the V gene TRBV6-5; 9 bases are a match to TRBD2. The V gene end was trimmed by 7 bases and the J gene end by 5 bases; junction bases not matched to a gene: 9. This CDR3 has 14 amino acids. Germline V lookup: CDR1 MNHEY, CDR2 SVGAGI.

The rearrangement links TRBV5-1 to TRBJ2-1; D unresolved. The CDR3 sequence is 14 residues long. V lost 0 bases and J 6 bases, leaving 10 bases between the germline ends. Germline V gene sequence: CDR1 SGHRS, CDR2 YFSETQ. CDR3 DNA sequence: TGCGCCAGCAGCTTGGGGTTCAGAAGCAATGAGCAGTTCTTC. It yields the protein CASSLGFRSNEQFF.

Only a few counts were recorded for this clone. The chain employs TRBV18 and TRBJ1-2; 9 bases are shared with TRBD1. The CDR3 sequence is 14 residues long. The junction had 7 bases not matched to a gene; V was cut back by 3 bases and J by 8 bases. Germline loops: CDR1 KGHSH, CDR2 LQKENI. CDR3 amino acids: CASSPGQGIGGYTF. CDR3 sequence (DNA): TGTGCCAGCTCACCGGGACAGGGCATCGGCGGCTACACCTTC.

The table lists this clone with a count of one. This CDR3 is also generated by other DNA sequences in the sample. The V gene is TRBV7-2, the J gene TRBJ1-5; D unresolved. This CDR3 contains 14 residues. CDR1 is SGHTA and CDR2 is FQGNSA in the germline V gene. Trimming shortened V by 5 bases and J by 0 bases, and 8 bases separated the two germline ends. The CDR3 DNA sequence: TGTGCCAGCAGCCTACCCCATAGCAATCAGCCCCAGCATTTT. Its translation is CASSLPHSNQPQHF.

The J gene is TRBJ2-1, the V gene TRBV9; 7 nucleotides agree with TRBD1. Trimming took 3 bases from V and 7 from J; bases not matched to a gene: 10. The germline gives CDR1 SGDLS, CDR2 YYNGEE. The CDR3 has 15 residues. CDR3 sequence reads: CASSGSWDSTNEQFF. The CDR3, as DNA: TGTGCCAGCAGCGGCTCGTGGGACAGCACGAATGAGCAGTTCTTC.

V and J are TRBV5-4 and TRBJ1-5; tentatively, D is TRBD1 (5 bases). The CDR3 covers 16 residues. CDR1 and CDR2 (germline): SGHNT, YYREEE (reference sequence). V lost 0 bases and J 1 base, leaving 11 bases between the germline ends. CDR3 coding DNA: TGTGCCAGCAGCTTGGGGGGGGGTACGAGCAATCAGCCCCAGCATTTT. As protein: CASSLGGGTSNQPQHF.

There are a few counts of this clone. The chain has TRBV4-1 and TRBJ1-6; 10 nucleotides agree with TRBD1. V trimming: 5 bases; J trimming: 10 bases; junction bases outside the gene matches: 8. CDR3 length: 15 residues. Germline lookup yields CDR1 MGHRA and CDR2 YSYEKL. The CDR3 DNA reads as TGCGCCAGCAGCACCCCCGGGACAGGGGTCTCACCCCTCCACTTT. Its translation is CASSTPGTGVSPLHF.

This clone was detected once. As DNA, the CDR3 is TGTGCCCGCGAGGACAGGGGGGGTAATGGCTACACCTTC. This encodes CAREDRGGNGYTF. The gene calls are TRBV2 and TRBJ1-2; 10 nucleotides line up with TRBD1. The V and J ends lost 11 bases and 6 bases, in that order; junction bases with no gene match: 9. Germline V CDR1 and CDR2: SNHLY, FYNNEI. The CDR3 sequence is 13 residues long.

This clone was counted only a few times. The chain employs TRBV5-5 and TRBJ1-1, with D possibly TRBD1 on 5 matching bases. The CDR3 contains 14 residues. Trimming left V 2 bases short and J 5 bases short, with 13 bases between. In germline, CDR1 is SGHKS, CDR2 YYEKEE (reference sequence). Written as DNA, the CDR3 is TGTGCCAGCAGCTTATTGACGGGGGGAACTGAAGCTTTCTTT. Translation: CASSLLTGGTEAFF.

V is TRBV9 and J is TRBJ2-1; a possible D gene is TRBD2 (6 bases). CDR1 is SGDLS and CDR2 is YYNGEE in the germline V gene. Trimming left V 4 bases short and J 6 bases short, with 14 bases between. The CDR3 is made up of 14 amino acids. CDR3 sequence: CASSPFGGFNEQFF. The CDR3 DNA reads TGTGCCAGCAGCCCCTTTGGGGGGTTCAATGAGCAGTTCTTC. Combining the CDR3 with reference TRBV9 and TRBJ2-1 gives the whole variable domain DSGVTQTPKHLITATGQRVTLRCSPRSGDLSVYWYQQSLDQGLQFLIQYYNGEERAKGNILERFSAQQFPDLHSELNLSSLELGDSALYFCASSPFGGFNEQFFGPGTRLTVL.

This chain uses TRBV6-4 with TRBJ2-2; tentative D call: TRBD1 (6 bases). V was pared by 11 bases and J by 0 bases, with 16 bases between. This CDR3 has 15 amino acids. CDR1 is MRHNA and CDR2 is SNTAGT in the germline V gene. The CDR3 spells CAGKGEFANTGELFF. DNA for the CDR3: TGTGCCGGCAAGGGGGAGTTCGCGAACACCGGGGAGCTGTTTTTT.

This sequence joins TRBV18 and TRBJ1-1; D is unclear. Germline lookup yields CDR1 KGHSH and CDR2 LQKENI. The V and J ends lost 3 bases and 1 base respectively, with 12 bases between them. This CDR3 contains 15 residues. The CDR3 nucleotides read TGTGCCAGCTCACCCAGCGGGAGTTGGAACACTGAAGCTTTCTTT. Encoded protein: CASSPSGSWNTEAFF.

This chain connects TRBV6-5 to TRBJ2-2, with a tentative D call TRBD2 (6 bases). This CDR3 has 15 amino acids. Germline assignment: CDR1 MNHEY and CDR2 SVGAGI. The ends were cut back, 2 bases at V and 3 bases at J, with 10 bases in the middle. Here the CDR3 DNA reads TGTGCCAGCAGTTACGGCGGGGCCTACACCGGGGAGCTGTTTTTT. As protein: CASSYGGAYTGELFF.

The chain recombines TRBV6-5 with TRBJ1-6; 7 bases are shared with TRBD1. V dropped 2 bases and J dropped 8; count of bases not matched to a gene: 3. The CDR3 is made up of 14 amino acids. The germline gives CDR1 MNHEY, CDR2 SVGAGI. For the CDR3, the DNA is TGTGCCAGCAGTTACGGGACAGCTCATTCACCCCTCCACTTT. Protein: CASSYGTAHSPLHF.

The chain couples TRBV28 to TRBJ2-1; TRBD2 matches at 15 bases. Germline V gives CDR1 MDHEN, CDR2 SYDVKM. Losses at the gene ends were 5 bases for V and 5 bases for J; bases not matched to a gene: 7. The CDR3 covers 17 residues. The CDR3 region is CASSAGTSGGSDNEQFF. In DNA, the CDR3 is TGTGCCAGCAGTGCCGGGACTAGCGGGGGGAGTGACAATGAGCAGTTCTTC.

This chain uses TRBV7-2 with TRBJ1-5; no clear D gene. The CDR3 covers 13 residues. V dropped 4 bases and J dropped 6 bases, with 10 bases sitting between them. The germline gives CDR1 SGHTA, CDR2 FQGNSA. In nucleotides, the CDR3 is TGTGCCAGCAGCTCAATCCGGGGTCAGCCCCAGCATTTT. Encoded protein: CASSSIRGQPQHF.

The chain couples TRBV11-3 to TRBJ1-2, with D possibly TRBD1 on 5 matching bases. The germline V gene encodes CDR1 SGHNT and CDR2 YENEEA. The CDR3 is 14 residues long. Trimming pared 1 base from V and 2 bases from J, leaving 8 bases between. CDR3 protein: CASSLGQINYGYTF. CDR3 in DNA: TGTGCCAGCAGCTTAGGACAGATAAACTATGGCTACACCTTC.

The rearrangement links TRBV11-2 to TRBJ1-2; 7 nucleotides match TRBD1. Per germline, CDR1 SGHAT and CDR2 FQNNGV. V lost 5 bases to trimming and J lost 5 bases; unmatched junction nucleotides: 11. The CDR3 covers 15 residues. In nucleotides, the CDR3 is TGTGCCAGCAGCGGTGGGACAGACGGAGGGTATGGCTACACCTTC. Amino acid sequence: CASSGGTDGGYGYTF.

This chain connects TRBV4-1 to TRBJ2-5; 11 bases agree with TRBD2. CDR3 length equals 16 residues. J was trimmed by 2 bases and V by 0 bases; bases with no gene match: 2. CDR1 is MGHRA and CDR2 is YSYEKL in the germline V gene. The CDR3 here is CASSQDSSGGQETQYF. In nucleotides, the CDR3 is TGCGCCAGCAGCCAAGATTCTAGCGGGGGGCAAGAGACCCAGTACTTC.

This chain links TRBV7-9 with TRBJ2-2; the D is unclear. The CDR3 is 14 amino acids. The germline gives CDR1 SEHNR, CDR2 FQNEAQ (reference sequence). The V end lost 1 base, the J end lost 1 base, and 4 bases lay between the germline ends. For the CDR3, the DNA is TGTGCCAGCAGCTTAGGACAGAACACCGGGGAGCTGTTTTTT. This translates into CASSLGQNTGELFF.

The V and J genes are TRBV27 and TRBJ2-2, with 8 bases fitting TRBD1. The CDR3 totals 16 residues. Germline lookup yields CDR1 MNHEY and CDR2 SMNVEV (reference sequence). V dropped 6 bases and J dropped 3; count of bases not matched to a gene: 9. The chain's CDR3 is CASSPTFRGHTGELFF. The DNA for the CDR3 is TGTGCCAGCAGCCCGACCTTCAGGGGGCACACCGGGGAGCTGTTTTTT.

V is TRBV30 and J is TRBJ2-2, with D perhaps matching TRBD1 (6 bases). The CDR3 runs 13 residues. The V end lost 2 bases, the J end lost 6 bases, and 10 bases lay between the germline ends. Germline values: CDR1 GTSNPN, CDR2 SVGIG (reference sequence). CDR3 coding DNA: TGTGCCTGGAGTTCACAGGGATCCGGGGAGCTGTTTTTT. As protein: CAWSSQGSGELFF.

The genes are TRBV5-4 and TRBJ2-7; 8 bases are a match to TRBD1. This CDR3 spans 16 amino acids. CDR1 and CDR2 from the germline V gene are SGHNT and YYREEE (reference sequence). V shed 4 bases and J 3 bases; nucleotides not matched to a gene: 12. The CDR3 reads CASSRAVHTGGYEQYF. The CDR3 DNA is TGTGCCAGCAGCCGGGCGGTCCACACAGGGGGCTACGAGCAGTACTTC.

The chain has TRBV5-6 and TRBJ2-1; TRBD2 aligns across 9 bases. Germline values: CDR1 SGHDT, CDR2 YYEEEE. V lost 4 bases and J lost 7; bases outside the gene matches: 12. This CDR3 has 16 amino acids. The CDR3, as DNA: TGTGCCAGCAGCCCCTTGAAAGGTAGCGGGGGAAATGAGCAGTTCTTC. It specifies CASSPLKGSGGNEQFF.

In its sample, this clone was seen once. The genes are TRBV7-9 and TRBJ1-1, with D possibly being TRBD1 (6 bases). V was trimmed by 5 bases and J by 6 bases, leaving 28 bases between them. The germline V gene has CDR1 SEHNR and CDR2 FQNEAQ (reference sequence). The CDR3 contains 18 residues. CDR3 DNA: TGTGCCAGCAGCGAACTTCGTCTAGGAACAGGGCCGTCCTCTGAAGCTTTCTTT. Amino acid sequence: CASSELRLGTGPSSEAFF.